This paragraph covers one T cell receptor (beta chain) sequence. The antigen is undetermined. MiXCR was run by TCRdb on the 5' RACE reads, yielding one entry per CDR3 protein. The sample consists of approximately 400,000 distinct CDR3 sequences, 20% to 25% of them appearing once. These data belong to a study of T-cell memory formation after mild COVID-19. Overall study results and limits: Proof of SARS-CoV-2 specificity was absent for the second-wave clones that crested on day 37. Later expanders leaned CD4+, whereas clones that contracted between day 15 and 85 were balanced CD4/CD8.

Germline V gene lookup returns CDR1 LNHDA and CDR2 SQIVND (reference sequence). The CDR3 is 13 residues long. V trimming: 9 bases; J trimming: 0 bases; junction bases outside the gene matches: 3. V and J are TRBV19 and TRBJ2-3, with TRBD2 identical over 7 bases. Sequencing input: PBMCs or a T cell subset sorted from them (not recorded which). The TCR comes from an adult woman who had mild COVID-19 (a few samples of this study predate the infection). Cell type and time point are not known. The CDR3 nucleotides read TGTGCCAGCGCTAGCGGCAGCACAGATACGCAGTATTTT. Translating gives CASASGSTDTQYF.